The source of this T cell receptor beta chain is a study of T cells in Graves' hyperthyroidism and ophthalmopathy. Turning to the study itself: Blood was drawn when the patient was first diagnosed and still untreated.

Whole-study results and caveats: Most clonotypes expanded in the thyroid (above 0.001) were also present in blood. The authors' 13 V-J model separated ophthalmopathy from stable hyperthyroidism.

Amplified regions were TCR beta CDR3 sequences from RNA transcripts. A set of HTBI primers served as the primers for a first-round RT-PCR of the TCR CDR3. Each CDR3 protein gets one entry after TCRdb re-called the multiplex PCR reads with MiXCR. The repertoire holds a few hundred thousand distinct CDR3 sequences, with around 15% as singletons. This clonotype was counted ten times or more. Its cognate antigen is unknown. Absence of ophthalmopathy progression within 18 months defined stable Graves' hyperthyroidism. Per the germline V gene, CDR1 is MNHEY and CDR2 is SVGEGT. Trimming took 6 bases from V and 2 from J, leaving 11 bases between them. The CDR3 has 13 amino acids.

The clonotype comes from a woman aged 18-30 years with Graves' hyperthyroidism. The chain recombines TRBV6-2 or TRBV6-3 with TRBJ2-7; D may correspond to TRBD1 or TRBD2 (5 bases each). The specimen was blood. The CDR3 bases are TGTGCCAGCAGCCAGGGACGGGCCTACGAGCAGTACTTC. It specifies CASSQGRAYEQYF.